These 13 T cell receptor beta chains were sequenced from one sample in a study of blood T cells in healthy people across ages. Sample-barcoded 5' priming and a J-beta primer mix drove a second PCR of about 6 to 12 cycles. MiXCR was run by TCRdb on the 5' RACE reads, yielding one entry per CDR3 protein. The table lists 600,000 to 850,000 distinct CDR3 sequences, roughly 44% of them singletons. The sequencing input was blood. The receptor set was obtained from a woman in her sixties or seventies in good health.

The chain couples TRBV7-8 to TRBJ1-5, with TRBD1 as a possible D gene (6 bases). CDR3 length: 16 amino acids. V shed 0 bases and J shed 6 bases, with 15 bases lying between them. Per the germline V gene, CDR1 is SGHVS and CDR2 is FQNEAQ. CDR3: CASSLAFRGEGQPQHF. The CDR3 DNA sequence: TGTGCCAGCAGCTTAGCGTTCAGGGGAGAGGGTCAGCCCCAGCATTTT.

This clonotype was found many times. The chain combines TRBV5-1 with TRBJ2-7; D is perhaps TRBD2 (6 bases). V was pared by 7 bases and J by 0 bases, with 14 bases between. CDR1 and CDR2 (germline): SGHRS, YFSETQ. CDR3 length equals 14 residues. The CDR3 loop reads CASGERATSYEQYF. The DNA of the CDR3 is TGCGCCAGCGGGGAGCGGGCGACCTCCTACGAGCAGTACTTC.

The chain is built from TRBV14 and TRBJ1-2; D uncertain. Germline CDR1 SGHDN, CDR2 FVKESK. Trimming took off 1 base at V and 4 bases at J, with 13 bases between the two ends. The CDR3 has 15 residues. CDR3 bases: TGTGCCAGCAGCCAAGTTACTGGGTCCGGCTATGGCTACACCTTC. This translates into CASSQVTGSGYGYTF.

This chain connects TRBV7-2 to TRBJ2-6, with a tentative D call TRBD2 (6 bases). Germline lookup yields CDR1 SGHTA and CDR2 FQGNSA. This CDR3 is built from 16 residues. V lost 5 bases, J lost 4 bases, and 15 bases lay in between. DNA for the CDR3: TGTGCCAGCAGCACCGAAGGGACTTCCGGGGCCAACGTCCTGACTTTC. Translating it yields CASSTEGTSGANVLTF.

This chain uses TRBV4-3 with TRBJ1-3; D is uncertain. This CDR3 has 15 amino acids. Germline-derived CDR1 and CDR2 are LGHNA and YSLEER. V lost 1 base and J 4 bases, leaving 11 bases between the germline ends. The CDR3 DNA reads as TGCGCCAGCAGCCAAGCCCCCCGGATCGGAAACACCATATATTTT. Protein: CASSQAPRIGNTIYF.

About this clonotype itself: A clone one base away is much larger, so this may be a read error. The gene calls are TRBV20-1 and TRBJ2-7; 7 nucleotides align to TRBD2. The J call could be wrong; TRBJ2-4 is a better fit for the DNA end. Germline assignment: CDR1 DFQATT and CDR2 SNEGSKA (reference sequence). The CDR3 extends over 13 amino acids. The CDR3: CSARVRGENIQYF. In nucleotides, the CDR3 is TGCAGTGCTAGAGTACGGGGGGAAAACATTCAGTACTTC.

The V call is TRBV15, the J call TRBJ2-1; 8 positions match TRBD1. Judging by the DNA end, TRBJ2-7 fits better; the J call may be wrong. The CDR3 consists of 15 residues. Germline loops: CDR1 LNHNV, CDR2 YYDKDF (reference sequence). The CDR3 nucleotides are TGTGCCACCAGTTGGGACAGGAACTCCTACAATGAGCAGTACTTC. It codes for CATSWDRNSYNEQYF.

The V call is TRBV27, the J call TRBJ2-2; D gene unclear. CDR3 length: 14 amino acids. With 1 base removed from V and 5 bases from J, the gap between germline ends came to 8 bases. Germline-derived CDR1 and CDR2 are MNHEY and SMNVEV (reference sequence). The CDR3 reads CASSLLMGTGELFF. The DNA for the CDR3 is TGTGCCAGCAGTTTATTAATGGGGACCGGGGAGCTGTTTTTT.

This chain uses TRBV7-3 with TRBJ2-1, with a weak D call TRBD2 (6 bases). Germline V CDR1 and CDR2: SGHTA, FQGTGA. CDR3 length: 15 residues. Trimming removed 3 bases at V and 4 bases at J, with 13 bases between. Here the CDR3 reads CASSLAGRGYNEQFF. The CDR3 DNA sequence: TGTGCCAGCAGCTTGGCGGGACGGGGTTACAATGAGCAGTTCTTC.

The gene calls are TRBV24-1 and TRBJ2-1; 12 bases agree with TRBD2. This CDR3 has 16 amino acids. V shed 3 bases and J 4 bases; nucleotides not matched to a gene: 3. Germline V CDR1 and CDR2: KGHDR, SFDVKD. The CDR3 protein is CATSDHTSGRYNEQFF. DNA for the CDR3: TGTGCCACCAGTGATCATACTAGCGGGAGGTACAATGAGCAGTTCTTC.

CDR3 loop: CASSFLGEGNGYTF. The CDR3 DNA sequence: TGTGCCAGCAGTTTTTTGGGGGAGGGGAATGGCTACACCTTC. The chain links TRBV12-3 or TRBV12-4 to TRBJ1-2, with D perhaps matching TRBD1 (5 bases). Between the trimmed V and J ends, which lost 3 bases and 6 bases, there was a span of 14 bases. This CDR3 is 14 amino acids long.

This clonotype was detected only a few times. The rearrangement joins TRBV7-2 to TRBJ2-5; TRBD2 matches at 9 bases. J was trimmed by 5 bases and V by 0 bases; bases with no gene match: 16. The CDR3 covers 19 residues. CDR1 is SGHTA, CDR2 FQGNSA, per germline. CDR3 residues: CASSLARGGRAQPGETQYF. CDR3 in DNA: TGTGCCAGCAGCTTAGCGCGGGGCGGGAGGGCCCAACCAGGGGAGACCCAGTACTTC.

The chain employs TRBV12-3 or TRBV12-4 and TRBJ2-7; D gene unclear. V was pared by 4 bases and J by 2 bases, with 6 bases between. The CDR3 extends over 12 amino acids. CDR3 DNA sequence: TGTGCCAGCAGTTGGGTGACCTACGAGCAGTACTTC. Encoded protein: CASSWVTYEQYF.